These 30 T cell receptor beta chains originate from one sample sequenced in a study of CD8 T cells in ankylosing spondylitis. Study results and limitations: Within ankylosing spondylitis blood, a TCR beta motif made up of roughly eight highly homologous variants appeared to be characteristic.

These receptors are not linked to any known antigen. TCRdb passed the 5' RACE reads through MiXCR, listing each CDR3 protein once. The sample lists 100,000 to 150,000 distinct CDR3 sequences, roughly a sixth occurring once. The material sequenced was blood, either unsorted or a sorted T cell fraction (not recorded which). These receptors came from a male donor with ankylosing spondylitis.

V gene TRBV5-1 combines with J gene TRBJ2-7; maybe TRBD1 (6 bases). This CDR3 comprises 13 residues. Trimming pared 2 bases from V and 5 bases from J, leaving 11 bases between. Germline V gene data show CDR1 as SGHRS and CDR2 as YFSETQ. The CDR3 protein is CASSFDRPHEQYF. The CDR3 region has the DNA TGCGCCAGCAGCTTCGACAGGCCCCACGAGCAGTACTTC.

The chain is built from TRBV4-2 and TRBJ1-1; D unclear. CDR3 length: 15 amino acids. The V and J ends lost 4 bases and 1 base respectively, with 13 bases between them. The germline gives CDR1 LGHNA, CDR2 YNFKEQ. In nucleotides, the CDR3 is TGTGCCAGCAGCCCTTGGATCGGATCGAACACTGAAGCTTTCTTT. As protein: CASSPWIGSNTEAFF.

The rearrangement joins TRBV7-9 to TRBJ2-2; D possibly corresponds to TRBD1 (5 bases). CDR3 length equals 12 residues. Trimming took off 6 bases at V and 5 bases at J, with 7 bases between the two ends. CDR1 SEHNR and CDR2 FQNEAQ come from the germline V gene (reference sequence). CDR3 coding DNA: TGTGCCAGCAGATCAGGGACCGGGGAGCTGTTTTTT. Translating gives CASRSGTGELFF.

J is TRBJ2-6 and V is TRBV5-1; D not certain. The germline V gene encodes CDR1 SGHRS and CDR2 YFSETQ. Trimming stripped 4 bases from V and 4 bases from J, with 6 bases between. The CDR3 is 13 amino acids. The chain's CDR3 is CASSPEGANVLTF. The DNA for the CDR3 is TGCGCCAGCAGCCCCGAAGGGGCCAACGTCCTGACTTTC.

Here the CDR3 DNA reads TGTGCCACCTCCCTAGCGAATGAGCAGTTCTTC. This codes for CATSLANEQFF. This chain uses TRBV10-3 with TRBJ2-1, with a tentative D call TRBD2 (6 bases). V dropped 10 bases and J dropped 7 bases, with 11 bases sitting between them. CDR3 length: 11 amino acids. Germline V CDR1 and CDR2: ENHRY, SYGVKD.

This chain connects TRBV28 to TRBJ2-7, with D tentatively TRBD2 (6 bases). Germline-derived CDR1 and CDR2 are MDHEN and SYDVKM. The CDR3 totals 13 residues. The germline V and J ends were trimmed by 3 bases and 5 bases, with 11 bases remaining between them. DNA of the CDR3: TGTGCCAGCAGTTTTGGAGGGGCCCACGAGCAGTACTTC. It translates to CASSFGGAHEQYF.

This clonotype was recorded a few times. The CDR3 sequence: CSARQTGTGGSEQYF. CDR3 coding DNA: TGCAGTGCTAGACAGACCGGGACAGGGGGGAGTGAGCAGTACTTC. V and J are TRBV20-1 and TRBJ2-7; 11 positions match TRBD1. The junction had 10 bases not matched to a gene; V was cut back by 2 bases and J by 7 bases. The CDR3 is 15 amino acids. The germline CDR1 and CDR2 sequences are DFQATT and SNEGSKA (reference sequence).

V gene TRBV2 combines with J gene TRBJ2-5; 7 positions agree with TRBD1. Trimming at V came to 1 base and at J to 1 base, leaving 3 bases not matched to a gene. The CDR3 runs 15 residues. In germline, CDR1 is SNHLY, CDR2 FYNNEI. CDR3 amino acids: CASSEGTGPQETQYF. Here the CDR3 DNA reads TGTGCCAGCAGTGAAGGGACAGGCCCCCAAGAGACCCAGTACTTC.

The chain uses TRBV13 and TRBJ1-3, with TRBD1 matching 7 bases. CDR3 length: 16 amino acids. Germline values: CDR1 PRHDT, CDR2 FYEKMQ (reference sequence). J gave up 1 base and V 6 bases, and 9 bases lay outside the gene matches. The CDR3, as DNA: TGTGCCAGCAGAACCGCAGGGGGAGTTTCTGGAAACACCATATATTTT. It encodes CASRTAGGVSGNTIYF.

This clonotype was counted between two and nine times. The V gene is TRBV27, the J gene TRBJ1-1; no firm D call. The CDR3 sequence is 13 residues long. V gave up 3 bases and J gave up 0 bases, with 5 bases separating them. CDR1 MNHEY and CDR2 SMNVEV come from the germline V gene (reference sequence). CDR3 in DNA: TGTGCCAGCAGTTTCTTCTTGAACACTGAAGCTTTCTTT. Translating it yields CASSFFLNTEAFF.

This clonotype was observed a handful of times. The chain links TRBV6-1 to TRBJ2-3; D is undetermined. Germline CDR1 reads MNHNS; CDR2 reads SASEGT. The CDR3 runs to 14 residues. Trimming cost V 8 bases and J 1 base, with 13 bases left between them. CDR3 region: CASPNDGGTDTQYF. CDR3 DNA sequence: TGTGCCAGCCCGAACGACGGCGGCACAGATACGCAGTATTTT.

V and J are TRBV29-1 and TRBJ1-4; D is possibly TRBD1 (5 bases). CDR1 is SQVTM, CDR2 ANQGSEA, per germline. This CDR3 has 14 amino acids. Deletions cut 4 bases from V and 3 bases from J, with 12 bases between. CDR3 in amino acids: CSVVGVGANEKLFF. DNA for the CDR3: TGCAGCGTTGTGGGGGTGGGGGCTAATGAAAAACTGTTTTTT.

In its sample, this clonotype was seen a few times. The chain combines TRBV4-3 with TRBJ1-1, with D unclear. Trimming removed 0 bases at V and 0 bases at J, with 5 bases between. CDR3 length: 14 residues. Germline values: CDR1 LGHNA, CDR2 YSLEER. The CDR3 sequence: CASSQDDMNTEAFF. Here the CDR3 DNA reads TGCGCCAGCAGCCAAGACGACATGAACACTGAAGCTTTCTTT.

This clonotype was seen at least ten times. The J gene is TRBJ1-5, the V gene TRBV6-4, with D unclear. Between the trimmed V and J ends, which lost 2 bases and 3 bases, there was a span of 11 bases. The CDR3 runs 15 residues. Germline values: CDR1 MRHNA, CDR2 SNTAGT. CDR3 protein: CASSDTRGVNQPQHF. For the CDR3, the DNA is TGTGCCAGCAGTGACACGCGCGGGGTCAATCAGCCCCAGCATTTT.

In its sample, this clonotype was seen a few times. The chain joins TRBV29-1 to TRBJ1-1, with 8 bases aligning to TRBD1. CDR3 length: 19 residues. Germline assignment: CDR1 SQVTM and CDR2 ANQGSEA. V shed 0 bases, J shed 5 bases, and the junction held 20 bases outside the gene matches. The CDR3: CSVEDRLLGQEGPGTEAFF. CDR3 sequence (DNA): TGCAGCGTTGAAGATCGGCTCCTGGGACAGGAGGGCCCGGGGACTGAAGCTTTCTTT.

This clonotype occurred a few times. The V and J genes are TRBV4-2 and TRBJ2-7; 7 nucleotides match TRBD2. V lost 4 bases and J lost 0; bases outside the gene matches: 12. The CDR3 has 17 amino acids. CDR1 and CDR2 from the germline V gene are LGHNA and YNFKEQ. DNA of the CDR3: TGTGCCAGCAGCCCGGGGGTCCGGGACTACCACTCCTACGAGCAGTACTTC. Translation: CASSPGVRDYHSYEQYF.

This chain links TRBV6-2 or TRBV6-3 with TRBJ1-1; D call uncertain. The CDR3 spans 13 residues. Trimming pared 7 bases from V and 1 base from J, leaving 10 bases between. The V gene's germline CDR1 is MNHEY and CDR2 SVGEGT. The chain's CDR3 is CASILYENTEAFF. CDR3 nucleotide sequence: TGTGCCAGCATCCTCTACGAGAACACTGAAGCTTTCTTT.

This clonotype was seen more than once but under ten times. V gene TRBV25-1 combines with J gene TRBJ2-2; TRBD1 or TRBD2 may be the D gene (5 bases each). In germline, CDR1 is MGHDK, CDR2 SYGVNS. Trimming shortened V by 7 bases and J by 0 bases, and 12 bases separated the two germline ends. This CDR3 region has 15 residues. CDR3 sequence: CASIDGDANTGELFF. As DNA, the CDR3 is TGTGCCAGCATAGACGGGGACGCGAACACCGGGGAGCTGTTTTTT.

J is TRBJ2-2 and V is TRBV9; D gene uncertain. The CDR3 is 12 residues long. Germline lookup yields CDR1 SGDLS and CDR2 YYNGEE. The ends were cut back, 2 bases at V and 7 bases at J, with 6 bases in the middle. For the CDR3, the DNA is TGTGCCAGCAGCGTTAGGGACGGGGAGCTGTTTTTT. Translation gives CASSVRDGELFF.

The chain has TRBV9 and TRBJ1-1; D is perhaps TRBD1 (5 bases). Trimming took off 0 bases at V and 7 bases at J, with 10 bases between the two ends. Germline V gene sequence: CDR1 SGDLS, CDR2 YYNGEE. This CDR3 comprises 13 residues. The CDR3 coding sequence is TGTGCCAGCAGCGTAGCCGGGGGGTATGAAGCTTTCTTT. This gives the protein CASSVAGGYEAFF.

This chain joins TRBV4-1 and TRBJ1-5, with no clear D. Trimming shortened V by 0 bases and J by 7 bases, and 19 bases separated the two germline ends. Germline-derived CDR1 and CDR2 are MGHRA and YSYEKL. This CDR3 comprises 17 residues. CDR3 sequence reads: CASSQDRAGPGVQPQHF. The CDR3 DNA sequence: TGCGCCAGCAGCCAAGATCGGGCGGGCCCCGGTGTACAGCCCCAGCATTTT.

This clonotype was seen only a few times. V gene TRBV5-1 combines with J gene TRBJ2-1; TRBD2 aligns across 11 bases. Germline trimming cut 1 base from V and 8 bases from J; bases unmatched to any gene: 11. Germline V gene sequence: CDR1 SGHRS, CDR2 YFSETQ. This CDR3 has 17 residues. The CDR3 nucleotides are TGCGCCAGCAGCTTGTGGCTAGCGGGAGGCCACAACGATGAGCAGTTCTTC. This translates into CASSLWLAGGHNDEQFF.

The J gene is TRBJ1-6, the V gene TRBV20-1, with unresolved D. Germline-derived CDR1 and CDR2 are DFQATT and SNEGSKA (reference sequence). Trimming removed 3 bases from V and 5 bases from J, with 8 bases in between. This CDR3 is 13 amino acids long. The CDR3 nucleotides read TGCAGTGCTAGTAACGACAATAATTCACCCCTCCACTTT. Its protein product is CSASNDNNSPLHF.

This clonotype was detected ten times or more. The rearrangement links TRBV12-3 or TRBV12-4 to TRBJ1-5, with TRBD1 as a possible D gene (5 bases). The V end was cut by 5 bases, the J end by 11 bases, with 10 bases between. The CDR3 length is 11 residues. CDR3 region: CASSTGTAQHF. The DNA for the CDR3 is TGTGCCAGCAGTACGGGGACCGCCCAGCATTTT.

This clonotype has just a few counts. The gene calls are TRBV12-3 or TRBV12-4 and TRBJ2-1; D not certain. Trimming stripped 3 bases from V and 9 bases from J, with 9 bases between. The CDR3 runs 12 residues. CDR3: CASSLGKGEQFF. For the CDR3, the DNA is TGTGCCAGCAGTTTGGGGAAGGGTGAGCAGTTCTTC.

This clonotype was seen more than once but under ten times. The chain carries TRBV11-3 and TRBJ2-2; the match to TRBD2 covers 8 bases. This CDR3 spans 15 amino acids. V shed 5 bases, J shed 7 bases, and the junction held 9 bases outside the gene matches. The V gene's germline CDR1 is SGHNT and CDR2 YENEEA. CDR3 amino acids: CASSPFGGGHGELFF. The CDR3 DNA follows: TGTGCCAGCAGCCCCTTCGGGGGGGGCCACGGGGAGCTGTTTTTT.

The table lists this clonotype with many counts. The chain carries TRBV6-5 and TRBJ2-1; TRBD1 aligns across 7 bases. J lost 7 bases, V lost 2 bases, and 5 bases had no gene match. Germline lookup yields CDR1 MNHEY and CDR2 SVGAGI. This CDR3 contains 14 residues. CDR3 sequence reads: CASSYRQGWNEQFF. The CDR3 bases are TGTGCCAGCAGTTACCGACAGGGTTGGAATGAGCAGTTCTTC.

This clonotype has only a few counts. At one end, the junction sequence differs from germline, possibly due to a read error. V is TRBV2 and J is TRBJ1-2, with 8 bases matching TRBD1. The germline V gene encodes CDR1 SNHLY and CDR2 FYNNEI. This CDR3 region has 10 residues. Here the CDR3 reads CASMRDRSPF. The CDR3 bases are TGTGCCAGCATGCGGGACAGGTCCCCCTTC.

The genes are TRBV14 and TRBJ2-1; D possibly uses TRBD1 or TRBD2 (6 bases each). V was pared by 3 bases and J by 2 bases, with 14 bases between. CDR1 is SGHDN and CDR2 is FVKESK in the germline V gene. The CDR3 has 16 amino acids. CDR3 in amino acids: CASSQGGRGPYNEQFF. Written as DNA, the CDR3 is TGTGCCAGCAGCCAGGGGGGCAGGGGCCCCTACAATGAGCAGTTCTTC. The whole variable domain, remainder taken from reference TRBV14 and TRBJ2-1, is EAGVTQFPSHSVIEKGQTVTLRCDPISGHDNLYWYRRVMGKEIKFLLHFVKESKQDESGMPNNRFLAERTGGTYSTLKVQPAELEDSGVYFCASSQGGRGPYNEQFFGPGTRLTVL.

This clonotype was counted only a few times. The chain links TRBV27 to TRBJ2-7; D may be TRBD2 (5 bases). CDR1 is MNHEY and CDR2 is SMNVEV in the germline V gene (reference sequence). V gave up 6 bases and J gave up 4 bases, with 10 bases separating them. CDR3 length: 12 amino acids. The CDR3 sequence: CASSGNSYEQYF. Here the CDR3 DNA reads TGTGCCAGCAGCGGGAACAGTTACGAGCAGTACTTC.